The 28 T cell receptor beta chains listed next were all sequenced from one sample in a study of blood T cell repertoires in COVID-19. Libraries were prepared by immunoSEQ multiplex PCR; TCRdb keeps only in-frame clonotypes and omits some of them. This table holds about 410,000 clones, roughly nine tenths found once. Sequenced material: PBMCs or T cells enriched from blood (not recorded which). The receptors were sampled from a woman in her twenties or thirties who had recovered from COVID-19.

The chain uses TRBV19 and TRBJ1-1; D possibly corresponds to TRBD1 (6 bases). This CDR3 region has 17 residues. Trimming pared 6 bases from V and 1 base from J, leaving 21 bases between. The germline V gene encodes CDR1 LNHDA and CDR2 SQIVND (reference sequence). The CDR3 sequence is CASSPRGGRTPNTEAFF. For the CDR3, the DNA is TGTGCCAGTAGCCCTAGGGGGGGGCGGACACCGAACACTGAAGCTTTCTTT.

The chain joins TRBV13 to TRBJ1-1; TRBD1 matches at 9 bases. The V segment lost 5 bases and the J segment 4 bases; nucleotides outside the gene matches: 5. The V gene's germline CDR1 is PRHDT and CDR2 FYEKMQ (reference sequence). The CDR3 is made up of 14 amino acids. The DNA for the CDR3 is TGTGCCAGCAGCACAGGGGGCAGACCCACTGAAGCTTTCTTT. Its protein product is CASSTGGRPTEAFF.

This clone turned up a few times. This sequence joins TRBV7-9 and TRBJ2-7; D unresolved. The V end was cut by 4 bases, the J end by 4 bases, with 17 bases between. CDR3 length equals 15 residues. Germline lookup yields CDR1 SEHNR and CDR2 FQNEAQ (reference sequence). CDR3 sequence: CASSSPTPRAYEQYF. The CDR3 DNA sequence: TGTGCCAGCAGCTCACCGACTCCCAGAGCTTACGAGCAGTACTTC.

The genes are TRBV18 and TRBJ1-5, with D perhaps TRBD1 (6 bases). V lost 2 bases to trimming and J lost 4 bases, with 15 bases between them. The germline CDR1 and CDR2 sequences are KGHSH and LQKENI. The CDR3 is 16 amino acids. The CDR3 sequence is CASSPSSGGANQPQHF. The CDR3 nucleotides are TGTGCCAGCTCACCATCATCGGGGGGGGCGAATCAGCCCCAGCATTTT.

This chain uses TRBV28 with TRBJ1-6; no clear D gene. V was pared by 5 bases and J by 7 bases, with 15 bases between. There are 15 residues in the CDR3. The V gene's germline CDR1 is MDHEN and CDR2 SYDVKM. The CDR3, as DNA: TGTGCCAGCAGTCCTTCGAGCCTTAGAAATTCACCCCTCCACTTT. Amino acid sequence: CASSPSSLRNSPLHF.

The chain recombines TRBV4-3 with TRBJ2-7; TRBD1 matches at 8 bases. J gave up 2 bases and V 1 base, and 1 base lay outside the gene matches. The CDR3 extends over 14 amino acids. Germline lookup yields CDR1 LGHNA and CDR2 YSLEER. CDR3 nucleotides: TGCGCCAGCAGCCAAGGCAGGGGGCCCTACGAGCAGTACTTC. Translation gives CASSQGRGPYEQYF.

The rearrangement joins TRBV5-4 to TRBJ2-5; tentative D call: TRBD2 (6 bases). CDR1 is SGHNT, CDR2 YYREEE, per germline (reference sequence). V was pared by 4 bases and J by 2 bases, with 15 bases between. The CDR3 has 15 amino acids. The CDR3 bases are TGTGCCAGCAGCCCTAGGGGCGGGGATCAAGAGACCCAGTACTTC. This encodes CASSPRGGDQETQYF.

The chain uses TRBV5-1 and TRBJ1-1; 8 nucleotides align to TRBD1. Germline V gives CDR1 SGHRS, CDR2 YFSETQ. The CDR3 covers 14 residues. V trimming: 3 bases; J trimming: 4 bases; junction bases outside the gene matches: 5. The CDR3 protein is CASSSTGVGTEAFF. In nucleotides, the CDR3 is TGCGCCAGCAGCTCGACAGGGGTTGGCACTGAAGCTTTCTTT.

V and J are TRBV6-5 and TRBJ1-1; D remains unclear. V dropped 5 bases and J dropped 9 bases, with 16 bases sitting between them. Germline loops: CDR1 MNHEY, CDR2 SVGAGI. This CDR3 contains 13 residues. CDR3 nucleotide sequence: TGTGCCAGCAGTCCGGGGATGGGTGTTCAAGCTTTCTTT. This codes for CASSPGMGVQAFF.

The chain uses TRBV3-1 (or the pseudogene TRBV3-2) and TRBJ2-4; D is unclear. Trimming removed 4 bases from V and 5 bases from J, with 9 bases in between. From germline, CDR1 is LGHDT and CDR2 YNNKEL (reference sequence). CDR3 length: 13 amino acids. As DNA, the CDR3 is TGTGCCAGCAGCCTGCTTGGCCAAAACATTCAGTACTTC. Residues: CASSLLGQNIQYF.

V and J are TRBV10-2 and TRBJ1-5, with 9 bases aligning to TRBD1. Germline V CDR1 and CDR2: WSHSY, SAAADI. With V trimmed by 0 bases and J by 6 bases, 3 bases remained unmatched. There are 15 residues in the CDR3. Here the CDR3 reads CASSESGTGTQPQHF. CDR3 sequence (DNA): TGCGCCAGCAGTGAGTCAGGGACAGGGACTCAGCCCCAGCATTTT.

This clone has just one count. The DNA for the CDR3 is TGCAGCGTAGACCCTGGGACAGTTTATGGCTACACCTTC. Its translation: CSVDPGTVYGYTF. The chain joins TRBV29-1 to TRBJ1-2, with 7 bases matching TRBD1. V lost 6 bases and J lost 5; bases outside the gene matches: 9. CDR1 and CDR2 (germline): SQVTM, ANQGSEA. The CDR3 sequence is 13 residues long.

This clone was detected only a few times. The chain employs TRBV6-6 and TRBJ2-7, with 13 positions matching TRBD2. Germline loops: CDR1 MNHNY, CDR2 SVGAGI (reference sequence). This CDR3 comprises 15 residues. Losses at the gene ends were 5 bases for V and 6 bases for J; bases not matched to a gene: 7. The CDR3 coding sequence is TGTGCCAGCAGTCCCGGACTAGCGGGGGCCCGCGAGCAGTACTTC. This encodes CASSPGLAGAREQYF.

The V and J genes are TRBV11-3 and TRBJ2-1, with D maybe TRBD1 (6 bases). Trimming removed 5 bases at V and 7 bases at J, with 12 bases between. The CDR3 totals 13 residues. Germline-derived CDR1 and CDR2 are SGHNT and YENEEA. This CDR3 is CASSPRDKNEQFF. The CDR3 coding sequence is TGTGCCAGCAGCCCCCGGGACAAGAATGAGCAGTTCTTC. Drawing the rest from reference TRBV11-3 and TRBJ2-1, the complete variable domain is EAGVVQSPRYKIIEKKQPVAFWCNPISGHNTLYWYLQNLGQGPELLIRYENEEAVDDSQLPKDRFSAERLKGVDSTLKIQPAELGDSAVYLCASSPRDKNEQFFGPGTRLTVL.

The chain has TRBV30 and TRBJ2-4, with 7 positions matching TRBD1. V gave up 7 bases and J gave up 9 bases; unmatched junction bases: 12. The CDR3 is 13 residues long. The germline V gene has CDR1 GTSNPN and CDR2 SVGIG (reference sequence). The chain's CDR3 is CAFRDREWGIQYF. The CDR3 coding sequence is TGTGCCTTTCGAGACAGGGAGTGGGGCATTCAGTACTTC.

The J gene is TRBJ1-2, the V gene TRBV6-5; TRBD1 might be the D (6 bases). The germline CDR1 and CDR2 sequences are MNHEY and SVGAGI. The CDR3 sequence is 15 residues long. Trimming cost V 3 bases and J 4 bases, with 15 bases left between them. Written as DNA, the CDR3 is TGTGCCAGCAGTTATTCGCGCAGGGGCGGCTATGGCTACACCTTC. Translation gives CASSYSRRGGYGYTF.

This clone showed up just once. The gene calls are TRBV6-1 and TRBJ1-1, with 7 bases lining up with TRBD1. Trimming removed 4 bases from V and 2 bases from J; junction bases left unmatched: 10. In germline, CDR1 is MNHNS, CDR2 SASEGT. This CDR3 is 16 amino acids long. The CDR3 reads CASSAPDRDLNTEAFF. Written as DNA, the CDR3 is TGTGCCAGCAGTGCCCCAGACAGGGACCTAAACACTGAAGCTTTCTTT.

The rearrangement joins TRBV7-2 to TRBJ2-3, with 14 nucleotides matching TRBD2. This CDR3 comprises 16 residues. The germline gives CDR1 SGHTA, CDR2 FQGNSA. After removal of 1 base from V and 12 bases from J, the junction contained 9 bases not matched to a gene. The CDR3 region has the DNA TGTGCCAGCAGCTTAGGGACTAGCGGGGGGCCCCTAACCCAGTATTTT. Its protein is CASSLGTSGGPLTQYF.

Note on this clone: This same CDR3 is encoded by further DNA sequences in the sample. V is TRBV5-1 and J is TRBJ2-3, with TRBD2 as a possible D gene (6 bases). This CDR3 has 13 residues. CDR1 and CDR2 from the germline V gene are SGHRS and YFSETQ. Trimming stripped 0 bases from V and 6 bases from J, with 8 bases between. The CDR3 reads CASSLAGADTQYF. In nucleotides, the CDR3 is TGCGCCAGCAGCTTGGCGGGAGCCGATACGCAGTATTTT.

The V call is TRBV27, the J call TRBJ1-1, with D unclear. Germline values: CDR1 MNHEY, CDR2 SMNVEV (reference sequence). V lost 5 bases and J 0 bases, leaving 13 bases between the germline ends. This CDR3 is 15 amino acids long. CDR3: CASSRPGKLNTEAFF. DNA of the CDR3: TGTGCCAGCAGTCGACCCGGGAAGCTGAACACTGAAGCTTTCTTT.

This clone appeared once. The chain recombines TRBV6-2 or TRBV6-3 with TRBJ2-3, with a possible D match to TRBD2 (5 bases). V was shortened by 2 bases and J by 0 bases, with 15 bases between the two germline ends. Germline CDR1 and CDR2: MNHEY and SVGEGT. There are 17 residues in the CDR3. The CDR3: CASSYRRMTGSTDTQYF. For the CDR3, the DNA is TGTGCCAGCAGTTACCGTCGCATGACGGGGAGCACAGATACGCAGTATTTT.

The gene calls are TRBV11-1 and TRBJ1-6; a weak D match, TRBD1 (5 bases). This CDR3 has 16 residues. Germline CDR1 is SGHAT and CDR2 is FQDESV (reference sequence). Trimming removed 5 bases at V and 8 bases at J, with 19 bases between. CDR3 region: CASSLRSPQGDSPLHF. The CDR3 region has the DNA TGTGCCAGCAGCCTCCGCTCTCCCCAAGGGGATTCACCCCTCCACTTT.

V and J are TRBV10-3 and TRBJ2-6; TRBD1 is a possible D gene (6 bases). V lost 7 bases and J 9 bases, leaving 13 bases between the germline ends. CDR3 size: 13 residues. Germline V lookup: CDR1 ENHRY, CDR2 SYGVKD. This CDR3 is CAITGVGGNVLTF. The CDR3 region has the DNA TGTGCCATCACAGGGGTGGGCGGCAACGTCCTGACTTTC.

V gene TRBV5-1 combines with J gene TRBJ2-1; 7 nucleotides line up with TRBD1. Germline V CDR1 and CDR2: SGHRS, YFSETQ. V was clipped by 3 bases and J by 9 bases; unmatched bases: 3. There are 12 residues in the CDR3. CDR3 nucleotides: TGCGCCAGCAGCTCCGGACAGGTTGAGCAGTTCTTC. This encodes CASSSGQVEQFF. The variable domain in full, with the rest retrieved from reference TRBV5-1 and TRBJ2-1, is KAGVTQTPRYLIKTRGQQVTLSCSPISGHRSVSWYQQTPGQGLQFLFEYFSETQRNKGNFPGRFSGRQFSNSRSEMNVSTLELGDSALYLCASSSGQVEQFFGPGTRLTVL.

This rearrangement joins TRBV11-1 to TRBJ2-2; the D gene is possibly TRBD1 (6 bases). Trimming removed 6 bases from V and 3 bases from J, with 14 bases in between. The CDR3 length is 15 residues. Germline V gene sequence: CDR1 SGHAT, CDR2 FQDESV (reference sequence). The CDR3 reads CASSASGQYTGELFF. The CDR3 DNA is TGTGCCAGCAGTGCGTCAGGACAGTACACCGGGGAGCTGTTTTTT.

This sequence joins TRBV4-3 and TRBJ2-7, with 8 bases identical to TRBD1. Germline V gene sequence: CDR1 LGHNA, CDR2 YSLEER. V shed 4 bases, J shed 4 bases, and the junction held 9 bases outside the gene matches. This CDR3 has 15 residues. For the CDR3, the DNA is TGCGCCAGCAGCCTCGACAGGGGCTGGGTGTACGAGCAGTACTTC. The encoded protein is CASSLDRGWVYEQYF.

This clone was found once. V and J are TRBV25-1 and TRBJ1-4; no firm D call. V lost 3 bases and J 2 bases, leaving 16 bases between the germline ends. Germline CDR1 is MGHDK and CDR2 is SYGVNS. This CDR3 is built from 17 residues. CDR3 in DNA: TGTGCCAGCAGTGACGGGTATCCGCGCTCCACTAATGAAAAACTGTTTTTT. Its translation: CASSDGYPRSTNEKLFF.

The chain recombines TRBV25-1 with TRBJ1-1; 7 bases fit TRBD1. This CDR3 region has 15 residues. From germline, CDR1 is MGHDK and CDR2 SYGVNS. Trimming removed 5 bases from V and 5 bases from J; junction bases left unmatched: 11. CDR3 loop: CASSQDLTGRTEAFF. As DNA, the CDR3 is TGTGCCAGCAGTCAAGATTTGACAGGGAGGACTGAAGCTTTCTTT.